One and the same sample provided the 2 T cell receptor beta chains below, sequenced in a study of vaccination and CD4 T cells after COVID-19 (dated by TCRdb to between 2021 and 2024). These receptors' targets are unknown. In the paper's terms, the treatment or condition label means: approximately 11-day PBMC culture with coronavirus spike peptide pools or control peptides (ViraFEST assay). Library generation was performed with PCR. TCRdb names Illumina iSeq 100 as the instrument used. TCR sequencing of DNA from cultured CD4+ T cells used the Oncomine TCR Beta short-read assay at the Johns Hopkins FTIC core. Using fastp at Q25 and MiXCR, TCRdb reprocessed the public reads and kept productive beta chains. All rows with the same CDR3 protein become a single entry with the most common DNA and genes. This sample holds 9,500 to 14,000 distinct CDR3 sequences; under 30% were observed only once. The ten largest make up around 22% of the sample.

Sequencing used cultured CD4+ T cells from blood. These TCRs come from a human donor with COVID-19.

CDR3 bases: TGTGCCAGCAGTTTACGGACTAGCGGGGGTTGGGAGACCCAGTACTTC. Its translation is CASSLRTSGGWETQYF. The chain carries TRBV12-3 or TRBV12-4 and TRBJ2-5; 13 positions match TRBD2. The CDR3 extends over 16 amino acids. The V and J ends lost 2 bases and 5 bases, in that order; junction bases with no gene match: 5.

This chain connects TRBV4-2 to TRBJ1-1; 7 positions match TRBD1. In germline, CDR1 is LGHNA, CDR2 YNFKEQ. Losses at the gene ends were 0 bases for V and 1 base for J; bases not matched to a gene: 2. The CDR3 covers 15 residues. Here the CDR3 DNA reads TGTGCCAGCAGCCAAGAAGGGGGCAAGAACACTGAAGCTTTCTTT. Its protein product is CASSQEGGKNTEAFF.